A single sample is the source of the 9 T cell receptor beta chains below, sequenced in a study of T-cell memory formation after mild COVID-19. Using its own MiXCR run on the 5' RACE reads, TCRdb lists one record per CDR3 protein. Among fewer than 250,000 distinct CDR3 sequences listed, about 27% were seen once. The sequenced sample consisted of PBMCs or a T cell subset sorted from them (not recorded which). The source is an adult woman who had mild COVID-19 (a few samples of this study predate the infection). Cell type and time point are not known.

This clonotype was picked up a small number of times. V gene TRBV9 combines with J gene TRBJ2-5, with 7 bases aligning to TRBD1. V shed 4 bases and J 4 bases; nucleotides not matched to a gene: 7. Per germline, CDR1 SGDLS and CDR2 YYNGEE. The CDR3 totals 14 residues. The CDR3 sequence is CASSPRTGTETQYF. The CDR3 coding sequence is TGTGCCAGCAGCCCACGGACAGGAACAGAGACCCAGTACTTC.

Only a few counts were recorded for this clonotype. V is TRBV5-1 and J is TRBJ1-1; D is unresolved. The CDR3 length is 14 residues. Trimming removed 2 bases from V and 1 base from J, with 9 bases in between. Germline V gene data show CDR1 as SGHRS and CDR2 as YFSETQ. The CDR3 DNA follows: TGCGCCAGCAGCTTTTACACCAGGAACACTGAAGCTTTCTTT. It translates to CASSFYTRNTEAFF.

This clonotype was found once. V usage is TRBV12-3 or TRBV12-4 and J usage is TRBJ2-7, with D possibly matching TRBD1 (6 bases). CDR3 size: 14 residues. The V end was cut by 8 bases, the J end by 1 base, with 15 bases between. CDR3 residues: CASGQDRTSYEQYF. Here the CDR3 DNA reads TGTGCCAGCGGACAAGACAGGACATCCTACGAGCAGTACTTC.

As concerns this clonotype: At one boundary the junction diverges from the germline segment, which might be a read error. The chain uses TRBV7-9 and TRBJ1-3; TRBD1 might be the D (5 bases). There are 16 residues in the CDR3. CDR1 is SEHNR, CDR2 FQNEAQ, per germline (reference sequence). CDR3 DNA sequence: TGTGCAAGCAGTTTGAGTAGGGGCCTCTCTGGAAACACCATATATTTT. Translating gives CASSLSRGLSGNTIYF.

This sequence joins TRBV12-3 or TRBV12-4 and TRBJ2-5; TRBD1 might be the D (5 bases). The V end was cut by 3 bases, the J end by 2 bases, with 10 bases between. The CDR3 has 14 amino acids. The CDR3 loop is CASSFRGAQETQYF. The DNA of the CDR3 is TGTGCCAGCAGTTTTCGTGGGGCGCAAGAGACCCAGTACTTC.

The chain recombines TRBV11-3 with TRBJ2-2, with a possible D match to TRBD1 (5 bases). Trimming took off 5 bases at V and 7 bases at J, with 23 bases between the two ends. Germline CDR1 reads SGHNT; CDR2 reads YENEEA. The CDR3 is 17 amino acids. CDR3: CASSASGHSRPDGELFF. For the CDR3, the DNA is TGTGCCAGCAGCGCCTCCGGACATAGCCGACCCGACGGGGAGCTGTTTTTT.

The chain employs TRBV9 and TRBJ2-5; 8 bases are a match to TRBD1. CDR1 SGDLS and CDR2 YYNGEE come from the germline V gene. The trim removed 4 bases at V and 5 bases at J, leaving 7 bases unmatched. The CDR3 loop spans 14 amino acids. The CDR3 bases are TGTGCCAGCAGCCTCTCCAGGGGGCCGGAGACCCAGTACTTC. Translation: CASSLSRGPETQYF.

The rearrangement joins TRBV5-1 to TRBJ2-7, with a weak D call TRBD1 (6 bases). This CDR3 has 14 amino acids. V lost 4 bases and J 4 bases, leaving 15 bases between the germline ends. CDR1 and CDR2 from the germline V gene are SGHRS and YFSETQ. CDR3 coding DNA: TGCGCCAGCAGCCCCGGGACAAGAAATTACGAGCAGTACTTC. Translation: CASSPGTRNYEQYF.

This clonotype was counted a few times. The chain joins TRBV28 to TRBJ2-1; 14 bases line up with TRBD2. Trimming removed 5 bases from V and 7 bases from J; junction bases left unmatched: 7. Germline loops: CDR1 MDHEN, CDR2 SYDVKM. The CDR3 contains 16 residues. CDR3 in DNA: TGTGCCAGCAGTCTCCGACTAGCGGGAGGGCCGAATGAGCAGTTCTTC. This gives the protein CASSLRLAGGPNEQFF.